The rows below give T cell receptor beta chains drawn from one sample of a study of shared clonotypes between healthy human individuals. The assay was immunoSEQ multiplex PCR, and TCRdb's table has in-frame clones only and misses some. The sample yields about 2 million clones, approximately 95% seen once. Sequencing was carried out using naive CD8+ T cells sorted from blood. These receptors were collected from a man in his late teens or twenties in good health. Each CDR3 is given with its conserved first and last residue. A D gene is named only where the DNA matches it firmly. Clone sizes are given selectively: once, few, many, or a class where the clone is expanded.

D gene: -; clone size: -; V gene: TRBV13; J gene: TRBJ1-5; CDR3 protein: CASSHPTEDQPQHF; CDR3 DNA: TGTGCCAGCAGCCATCCGACAGAAGATCAGCCCCAGCATTTT
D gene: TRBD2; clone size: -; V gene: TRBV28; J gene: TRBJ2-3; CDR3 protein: CASSSPGLSVRTDTQYF; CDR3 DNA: TGTGCCAGCAGTTCACCGGGACTATCCGTTCGCACAGATACGCAGTATTTT
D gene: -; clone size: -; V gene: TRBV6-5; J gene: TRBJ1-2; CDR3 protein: CASSQSGDGYTF; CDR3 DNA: TGTGCCAGCAGTCAATCAGGGGATGGCTACACCTTC
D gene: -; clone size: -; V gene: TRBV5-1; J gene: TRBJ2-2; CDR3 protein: CASSYTSNTGELFF; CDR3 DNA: TGCGCCAGCAGTTATACTTCGAACACCGGGGAGCTGTTTTTT
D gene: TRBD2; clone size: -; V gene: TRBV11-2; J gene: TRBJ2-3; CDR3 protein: CASSPPTSGNTDTQYF; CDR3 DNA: TGTGCCAGCAGCCCCCCGACTAGCGGAAACACAGATACGCAGTATTTT
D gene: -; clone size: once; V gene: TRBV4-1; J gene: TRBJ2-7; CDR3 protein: CASSRSTSTVYEQYF; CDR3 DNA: TGCGCCAGCAGCCGGTCCACCTCCACAGTCTACGAGCAGTACTTC
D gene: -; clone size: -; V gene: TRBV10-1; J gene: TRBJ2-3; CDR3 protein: CASSEWDTVTDTQYF; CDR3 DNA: TGCGCCAGCAGTGAGTGGGACACGGTCACAGATACGCAGTATTTT
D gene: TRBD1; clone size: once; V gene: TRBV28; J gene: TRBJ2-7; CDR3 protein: CASSFGQASYEQYF; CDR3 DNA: TGTGCCAGCAGTTTCGGACAGGCCTCCTACGAGCAGTACTTC
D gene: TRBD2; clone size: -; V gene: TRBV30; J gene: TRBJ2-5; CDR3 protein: CAWSTGLAGAQETQYF; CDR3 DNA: TGTGCCTGGAGCACAGGACTAGCGGGGGCCCAAGAGACCCAGTACTTC
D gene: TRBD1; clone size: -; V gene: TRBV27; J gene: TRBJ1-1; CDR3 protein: CASSPSLTGLTEAFF; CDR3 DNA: TGTGCCAGCAGTCCCTCCCTGACAGGGCTCACTGAAGCTTTCTTT
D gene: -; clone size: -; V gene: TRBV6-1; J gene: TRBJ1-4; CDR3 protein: CASSPGFEKLFF; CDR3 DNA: TGTGCCAGCAGTCCGGGATTCGAAAAACTGTTTTTT
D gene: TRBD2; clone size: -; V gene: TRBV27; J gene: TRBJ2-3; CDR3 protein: CASSSLAGGLDTQYF; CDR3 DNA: TGTGCCAGCAGTTCCTTAGCGGGAGGGTTGGATACGCAGTATTTT
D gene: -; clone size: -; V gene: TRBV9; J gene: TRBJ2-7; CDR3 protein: CASSVGGNPTYEQYF; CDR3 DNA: TGTGCCAGCAGCGTGGGGGGCAATCCCACCTACGAGCAGTACTTC
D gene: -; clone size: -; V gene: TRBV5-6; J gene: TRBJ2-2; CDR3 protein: CASSLGSGELFF; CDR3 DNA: TGTGCCAGCAGCTTGGGCTCCGGGGAGCTGTTTTTT
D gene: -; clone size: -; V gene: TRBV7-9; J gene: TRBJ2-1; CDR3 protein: CASSGALDNEQFF; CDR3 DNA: TGTGCCAGCAGCGGGGCGCTGGACAATGAGCAGTTCTTC
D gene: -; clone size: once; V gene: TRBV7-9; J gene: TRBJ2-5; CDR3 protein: CASTPGGEQETQYF; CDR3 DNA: TGTGCCAGCACCCCTGGAGGGGAGCAAGAGACCCAGTACTTC
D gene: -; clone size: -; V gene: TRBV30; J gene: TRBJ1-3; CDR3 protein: CAWSVQAGNTIYF; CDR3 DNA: TGTGCCTGGAGTGTACAGGCGGGAAACACCATATATTTT
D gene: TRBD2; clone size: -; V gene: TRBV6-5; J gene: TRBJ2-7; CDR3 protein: CASSYSSGSYEQYF; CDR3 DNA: TGTGCCAGCAGTTACTCGAGCGGGAGTTACGAGCAGTACTTC
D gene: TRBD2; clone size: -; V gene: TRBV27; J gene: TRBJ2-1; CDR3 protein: CASSLGIAGYNEQFF; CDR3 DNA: TGTGCCAGCAGTTTGGGGATAGCGGGTTACAATGAGCAGTTCTTC
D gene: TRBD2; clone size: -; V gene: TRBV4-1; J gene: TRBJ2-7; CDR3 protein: CASSQGGRGDRGYEQYF; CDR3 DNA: TGCGCCAGCAGCCAAGGGGGTCGGGGGGATCGCGGCTACGAGCAGTACTTC
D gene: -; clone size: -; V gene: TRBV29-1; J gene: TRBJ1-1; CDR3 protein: CSVVSDTEAFF; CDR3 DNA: TGCAGCGTTGTTTCCGACACTGAAGCTTTCTTT
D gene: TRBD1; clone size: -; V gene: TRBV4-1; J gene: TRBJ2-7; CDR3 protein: CASSQTQGPGNEQYF; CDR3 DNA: TGCGCCAGCAGCCAGACACAGGGGCCGGGGAACGAGCAGTACTTC
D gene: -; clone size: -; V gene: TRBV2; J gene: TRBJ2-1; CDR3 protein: CASSDQINEQFF; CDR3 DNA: TGTGCCAGCAGTGACCAGATCAATGAGCAGTTCTTC
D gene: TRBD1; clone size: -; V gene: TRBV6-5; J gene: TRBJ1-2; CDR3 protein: CASSYGQGDGYTF; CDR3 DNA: TGTGCCAGCAGTTACGGACAGGGGGATGGCTACACCTTC
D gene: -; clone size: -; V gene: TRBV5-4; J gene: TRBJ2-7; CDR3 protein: CASSLGQGRYEQYF; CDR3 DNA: TGTGCCAGCAGCTTGGGGCAGGGACGGTACGAGCAGTACTTC
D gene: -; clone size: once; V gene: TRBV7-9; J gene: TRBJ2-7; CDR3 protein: CASSSVDRFHEQYF; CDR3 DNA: TGTGCCAGCAGCTCCGTTGACAGGTTCCACGAGCAGTACTTC
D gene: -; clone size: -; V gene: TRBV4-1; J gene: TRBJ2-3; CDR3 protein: CASSRPRAGALEDTQYF; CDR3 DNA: TGCGCCAGCAGCCGACCGAGGGCGGGGGCCCTCGAGGATACGCAGTATTTT
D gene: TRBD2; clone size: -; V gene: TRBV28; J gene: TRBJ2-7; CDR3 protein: CASSFRGGYEQYF; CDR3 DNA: TGTGCCAGCAGTTTTCGGGGGGGTTACGAGCAGTACTTC
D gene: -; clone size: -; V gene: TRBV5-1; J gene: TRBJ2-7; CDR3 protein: CASNPPSSYEQYF; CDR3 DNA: TGCGCCAGCAACCCCCCCAGCTCCTACGAGCAGTACTTC
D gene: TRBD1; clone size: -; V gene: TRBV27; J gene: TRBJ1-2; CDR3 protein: CASSIRTGLADGYTF; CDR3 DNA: TGTGCCAGCAGCATCCGGACAGGGCTGGCGGATGGCTACACCTTC
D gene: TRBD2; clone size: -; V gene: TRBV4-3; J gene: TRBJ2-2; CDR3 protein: CASSQEGTSGRAVTGELFF; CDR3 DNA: TGCGCCAGCAGCCAAGAGGGGACTAGCGGGAGGGCGGTCACCGGGGAGCTGTTTTTT
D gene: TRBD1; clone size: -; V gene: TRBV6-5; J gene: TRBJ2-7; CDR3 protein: CASSYGRGWEQYF; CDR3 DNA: TGTGCCAGCAGTTATGGCAGGGGGTGGGAGCAGTACTTC
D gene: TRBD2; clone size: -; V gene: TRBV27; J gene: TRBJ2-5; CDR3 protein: CASSLLGGEETQYF; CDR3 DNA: TGTGCCAGCAGTCTCCTGGGAGGGGAAGAGACCCAGTACTTC
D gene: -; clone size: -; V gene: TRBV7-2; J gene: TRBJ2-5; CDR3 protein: CASSLVGSEETQYF; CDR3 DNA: TGTGCCAGCAGCTTAGTGGGCAGCGAAGAGACCCAGTACTTC
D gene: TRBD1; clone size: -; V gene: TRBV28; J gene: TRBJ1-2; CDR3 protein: CASRPSGQGYGYTF; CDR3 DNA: TGTGCCAGCAGACCCTCTGGACAGGGCTATGGCTACACCTTC
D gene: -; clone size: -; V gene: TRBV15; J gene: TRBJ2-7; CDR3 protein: CATSRVGGSDEQYF; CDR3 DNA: TGTGCCACCAGCAGAGTAGGGGGGTCGGACGAGCAGTACTTC
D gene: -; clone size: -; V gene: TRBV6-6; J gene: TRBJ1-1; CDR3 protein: CASSYSPGSSAEAFF; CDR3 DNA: TGTGCCAGCAGTTACTCGCCCGGGAGCTCCGCTGAAGCTTTCTTT
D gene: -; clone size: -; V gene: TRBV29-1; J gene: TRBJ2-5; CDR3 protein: CSGQGGTQETQYF; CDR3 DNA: TGCAGCGGCCAAGGCGGGACCCAAGAGACCCAGTACTTC
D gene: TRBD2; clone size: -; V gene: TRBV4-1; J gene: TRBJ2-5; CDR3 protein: CASSQQEVGSGGADEETQYF; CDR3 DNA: TGCGCCAGCAGCCAACAAGAAGTGGGTAGCGGGGGGGCCGATGAAGAGACCCAGTACTTC
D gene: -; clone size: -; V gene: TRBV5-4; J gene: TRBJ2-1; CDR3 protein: CASSVGLIVEQFF; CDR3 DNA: TGTGCCAGCAGCGTGGGACTGATCGTAGAGCAGTTCTTC
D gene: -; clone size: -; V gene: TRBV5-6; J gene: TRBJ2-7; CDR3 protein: CASTLGHEQYF; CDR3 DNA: TGTGCCAGCACCCTTGGACACGAGCAGTACTTC
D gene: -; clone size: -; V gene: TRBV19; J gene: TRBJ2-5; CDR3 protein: CASSMAVQETQYF; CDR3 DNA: TGTGCCAGTAGTATGGCCGTCCAAGAGACCCAGTACTTC
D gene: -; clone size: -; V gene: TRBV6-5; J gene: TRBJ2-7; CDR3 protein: CASSADTRYEQYF; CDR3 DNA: TGTGCCAGCAGCGCGGACACCCGCTACGAGCAGTACTTC
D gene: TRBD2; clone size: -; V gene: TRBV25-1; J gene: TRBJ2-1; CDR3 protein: CASRPGGNEQFF; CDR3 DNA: TGTGCCAGCCGCCCGGGGGGGAATGAGCAGTTCTTC
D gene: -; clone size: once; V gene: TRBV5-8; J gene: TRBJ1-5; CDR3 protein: CASSLGTGDQPQHF; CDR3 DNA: TGTGCCAGCAGCTTAGGGACTGGGGATCAGCCCCAGCATTTT
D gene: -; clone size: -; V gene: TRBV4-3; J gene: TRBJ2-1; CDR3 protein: CASSQIHVTSLGEYGSNEQFF; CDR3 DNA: TGCGCCAGCAGCCAAATTCACGTAACGTCCCTAGGGGAATACGGGAGCAATGAGCAGTTCTTC
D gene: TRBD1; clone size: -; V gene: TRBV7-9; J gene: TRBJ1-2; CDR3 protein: CASSSTDRADGYTF; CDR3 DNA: TGTGCCAGCAGCTCAACGGACAGGGCCGATGGCTACACCTTC
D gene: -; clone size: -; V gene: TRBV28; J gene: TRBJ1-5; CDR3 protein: CASSLRAWNQPQHF; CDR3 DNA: TGTGCCAGCAGTTTAAGGGCCTGGAATCAGCCCCAGCATTTT
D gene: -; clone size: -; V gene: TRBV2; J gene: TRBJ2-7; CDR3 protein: CASSEYRSYEQYF; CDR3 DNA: TGTGCCAGCAGTGAATACAGGTCCTACGAGCAGTACTTC
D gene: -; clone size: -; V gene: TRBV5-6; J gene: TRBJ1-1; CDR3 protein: CASSTGLNVAEAFF; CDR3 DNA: TGTGCCAGCAGCACCGGACTGAACGTAGCTGAAGCTTTCTTT
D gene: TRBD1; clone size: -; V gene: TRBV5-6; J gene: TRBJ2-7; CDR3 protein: CASSLAGTGLYEQYF; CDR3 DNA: TGTGCCAGCAGCTTGGCAGGGACAGGGCTTTACGAGCAGTACTTC
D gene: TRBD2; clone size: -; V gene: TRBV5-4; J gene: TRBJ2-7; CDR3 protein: CASSPGLAGHSYEQYF; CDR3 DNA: TGTGCCAGCAGCCCGGGACTAGCGGGGCACTCCTACGAGCAGTACTTC
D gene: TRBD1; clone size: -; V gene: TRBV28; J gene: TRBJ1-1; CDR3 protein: CASRIPGTGNTEAFF; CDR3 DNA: TGTGCCAGCAGGATTCCCGGGACAGGGAACACTGAAGCTTTCTTT